What follows are 26 T cell receptor beta chains derived from one specimen sequenced in a study of OX40 agonist ivuxolimab in advanced cancers. Generated by immunoSEQ multiplex PCR, the TCRdb table keeps only in-frame clones and is missing some. The table lists roughly 93,000 clones, under 85% of them singletons. The starting material was CD4+ or CD8+ T cells sorted from blood, obtained in a trial of the OX40 agonist ivuxolimab. The receptors were sampled from an adult with an advanced solid tumor such as melanoma, head and neck, liver or kidney cancer.

The V gene is TRBV27, the J gene TRBJ2-1; a possible D gene is TRBD1 (5 bases). V lost 3 bases and J lost 0, with 9 bases in between. In germline, CDR1 is MNHEY, CDR2 SMNVEV (reference sequence). The CDR3 has 15 amino acids. The CDR3 protein is CASSFRESSYNEQFF. DNA of the CDR3: TGTGCCAGCAGTTTCAGGGAAAGCTCCTACAATGAGCAGTTCTTC.

The chain couples TRBV7-2 to TRBJ1-5; a weak D match, TRBD1 (5 bases). Deletions cut 8 bases from V and 9 bases from J, with 11 bases between. The CDR3 is made up of 11 amino acids. Germline-derived CDR1 and CDR2 are SGHTA and FQGNSA. This CDR3 is CASSLGGPQHF. In DNA, the CDR3 is TGTGCCAGCTCTCTGGGGGGGCCCCAGCATTTT. The full variable domain, rest sourced from reference TRBV7-2 and TRBJ1-5, is GAGVSQSPSNKVTEKGKDVELRCDPISGHTALYWYRQSLGQGLEFLIYFQGNSAPDKSGLPSDRFSAERTGGSVSTLTIQRTQQEDSAVYLCASSLGGPQHFGDGTRLSIL.

The chain couples TRBV7-9 to TRBJ1-1; unclear D gene. The ends were cut back, 4 bases at V and 1 base at J, with 10 bases in the middle. The germline V gene has CDR1 SEHNR and CDR2 FQNEAQ (reference sequence). The CDR3 consists of 14 residues. The CDR3 DNA follows: TGTGCCAGCAGCTCCACGGAGAAGAACACTGAAGCTTTCTTT. As protein: CASSSTEKNTEAFF.

The rearrangement uses TRBV6-4 and TRBJ2-2; D is perhaps TRBD2 (5 bases). Looked up from germline, CDR1 is MRHNA and CDR2 is SNTAGT. CDR3 length: 14 residues. V lost 5 bases and J lost 0, with 7 bases in between. Written as DNA, the CDR3 is TGTGCCAGCAGTTTAGCGTCGAACACCGGGGAGCTGTTTTTT. Its translation is CASSLASNTGELFF.

This sequence joins TRBV7-2 and TRBJ2-5; D unclear. CDR3 length equals 12 residues. Germline CDR1 reads SGHTA; CDR2 reads FQGNSA. Trimming stripped 5 bases from V and 8 bases from J, with 12 bases between. The DNA for the CDR3 is TGTGCCAGCAGCCCAGAAAGGAGAACCCAGTACTTC. Its protein product is CASSPERRTQYF. Combining the CDR3 with reference TRBV7-2 and TRBJ2-5 gives the whole variable domain GAGVSQSPSNKVTEKGKDVELRCDPISGHTALYWYRQSLGQGLEFLIYFQGNSAPDKSGLPSDRFSAERTGGSVSTLTIQRTQQEDSAVYLCASSPERRTQYFGPGTRLLVL.

This chain uses TRBV18 with TRBJ1-2, with unresolved D. The CDR3 has 15 residues. From germline, CDR1 is KGHSH and CDR2 LQKENI. Trimming stripped 2 bases from V and 4 bases from J, with 14 bases between. Written as DNA, the CDR3 is TGTGCCAGCTCACCATTAGGTGCAGAGTTCTATGGCTACACCTTC. Protein product: CASSPLGAEFYGYTF.

The chain combines TRBV6-5 with TRBJ2-7, with a weak D call TRBD1 (6 bases). CDR1 is MNHEY and CDR2 is SVGAGI in the germline V gene. CDR3 length: 14 residues. V shed 5 bases and J shed 2 bases, with 13 bases lying between them. CDR3 amino acids: CASSNTGRPYEQYF. CDR3 sequence (DNA): TGTGCCAGCAGTAATACAGGGAGACCCTACGAGCAGTACTTC.

This chain links TRBV4-1 with TRBJ1-4; 7 bases are a match to TRBD1. This CDR3 has 15 amino acids. The V segment lost 1 base and the J segment 8 bases; nucleotides outside the gene matches: 7. The germline gives CDR1 MGHRA, CDR2 YSYEKL. The CDR3 nucleotides are TGCGCCAGCAGCCAAGCCGGGACAGCCGACGAAAAACTGTTTTTT. Its translation: CASSQAGTADEKLFF.

A note on this clone: This sample includes further DNA sequences coding for the same CDR3. The chain recombines TRBV18 with TRBJ2-3; D gene ambiguous. In germline, CDR1 is KGHSH, CDR2 LQKENI. CDR3 length: 12 residues. Trimming stripped 3 bases from V and 3 bases from J, with 4 bases between. The CDR3 loop is CASSPGTDTQYF. The CDR3 bases are TGTGCCAGCTCACCGGGGACAGATACGCAGTATTTT.

The chain couples TRBV2 to TRBJ1-5, with D perhaps TRBD1 (6 bases). V shed 4 bases and J shed 0 bases, with 10 bases lying between them. The germline CDR1 and CDR2 sequences are SNHLY and FYNNEI. This CDR3 has 15 residues. The CDR3 bases are TGTGCCAGCAGTGCAAGGGGGGATAGCAATCAGCCCCAGCATTTT. Amino acid sequence: CASSARGDSNQPQHF.

The gene calls are TRBV27 and TRBJ2-7; unclear D gene. Trimming removed 0 bases from V and 0 bases from J, with 3 bases in between. The CDR3 loop spans 13 amino acids. Germline V gives CDR1 MNHEY, CDR2 SMNVEV (reference sequence). The CDR3 DNA follows: TGTGCCAGCAGTTTATCCCTCTCCTACGAGCAGTACTTC. It yields the protein CASSLSLSYEQYF.

This chain connects TRBV4-3 to TRBJ1-6, with D uncertain. The germline V and J ends were trimmed by 0 bases and 8 bases, with 5 bases remaining between them. This CDR3 comprises 13 residues. Germline V CDR1 and CDR2: LGHNA, YSLEER. The DNA of the CDR3 is TGCGCCAGCAGCCAAGATCCGGATTCACCCCTCCACTTT. Encoded protein: CASSQDPDSPLHF.

The chain has TRBV9 and TRBJ2-3; D is unclear. Germline CDR1 SGDLS, CDR2 YYNGEE. This CDR3 has 15 residues. The V and J ends lost 0 bases and 1 base respectively, with 9 bases between them. The DNA for the CDR3 is TGTGCCAGCAGCGTAGAGCCTGGGGGCACAGATACGCAGTATTTT. This encodes CASSVEPGGTDTQYF.

V usage is TRBV7-9 and J usage is TRBJ1-1; D might be TRBD1 (6 bases). CDR3 length: 14 residues. In germline, CDR1 is SEHNR, CDR2 FQNEAQ (reference sequence). Trimming left V 5 bases short and J 1 base short, with 11 bases between. In DNA, the CDR3 is TGTGCCAGCAGCCCCCGACAGGCGAACACTGAAGCTTTCTTT. This translates into CASSPRQANTEAFF.

This rearrangement joins TRBV5-1 to TRBJ2-7; 7 nucleotides align to TRBD1. V was clipped by 3 bases and J by 5 bases; unmatched bases: 11. The CDR3 length is 15 residues. CDR1 and CDR2 (germline): SGHRS, YFSETQ. This CDR3 is CASSSPGTVNHEQYF. The CDR3 coding sequence is TGCGCCAGCAGCTCCCCCGGGACAGTAAACCACGAGCAGTACTTC.

This clone was seen just once. This chain links TRBV7-9 with TRBJ1-1, with 7 nucleotides matching TRBD1. Germline-derived CDR1 and CDR2 are SEHNR and FQNEAQ (reference sequence). CDR3 length: 14 residues. V shed 5 bases, J shed 1 base, and the junction held 4 bases outside the gene matches. The CDR3, as DNA: TGTGCCAGCAGCAATTCAGGGGGGAACACTGAAGCTTTCTTT. This gives the protein CASSNSGGNTEAFF.

This clone was seen a few times. The rearrangement links TRBV4-1 to TRBJ2-7; TRBD1 might be the D (6 bases). V lost 6 bases and J lost 3, with 15 bases in between. The CDR3 is made up of 14 amino acids. CDR1 is MGHRA and CDR2 is YSYEKL in the germline V gene. The CDR3 sequence is CASSPGTTNYEQYF. CDR3 sequence (DNA): TGCGCCAGCAGTCCCGGGACAACAAACTACGAGCAGTACTTC.

The CDR3 coding sequence is TGCGCCAGCAGACAGGGTAAGAATGAGCAGTTCTTC. Translation gives CASRQGKNEQFF. The J gene is TRBJ2-1, the V gene TRBV10-2; possibly TRBD1 for D (6 bases). The CDR3 extends over 12 amino acids. Germline V gives CDR1 WSHSY, CDR2 SAAADI. V was trimmed by 6 bases and J by 7 bases, leaving 10 bases between them.

The V and J genes are TRBV2 and TRBJ2-1; the match to TRBD1 covers 10 bases. From germline, CDR1 is SNHLY and CDR2 FYNNEI. The length of the CDR3 is 15 residues. The J segment lost 5 bases and the V segment lost 2 bases, leaving 3 bases of the junction unmatched. The CDR3 loop reads CASSEWDRGHNEQFF. Written as DNA, the CDR3 is TGTGCCAGCAGTGAATGGGACAGGGGCCACAATGAGCAGTTCTTC. The whole variable domain, filled in from reference TRBV2 and TRBJ2-1, reads EPEVTQTPSHQVTQMGQEVILRCVPISNHLYFYWYRQILGQKVEFLVSFYNNEISEKSEIFDDQFSVERPDGSNFTLKIRSTKLEDSAMYFCASSEWDRGHNEQFFGPGTRLTVL.

This sequence joins TRBV18 and TRBJ2-7, with no clear D. The ends were cut back, 2 bases at V and 3 bases at J, with 8 bases in the middle. Germline lookup yields CDR1 KGHSH and CDR2 LQKENI. This CDR3 has 13 residues. Here the CDR3 reads CASSPFPSYEQYF. In nucleotides, the CDR3 is TGTGCCAGCTCACCATTCCCCAGCTACGAGCAGTACTTC.

Notes on this clone: Germline and junction disagree at one end, which may indicate a read error. The gene calls are TRBV6-1 and TRBJ1-1; TRBD1 matches at 8 bases. There are 12 residues in the CDR3. Germline V gives CDR1 MNHNS, CDR2 SASEGT. In DNA form, the CDR3 reads TGTGCCGGCAGGGGGCGCCGAGATGAAGCTTTCTTT. Translated: CAGRGRRDEAFF.

V gene TRBV5-4 combines with J gene TRBJ1-1, with a possible D match to TRBD1 (5 bases). Trimming shortened V by 4 bases and J by 5 bases, and 15 bases separated the two germline ends. Germline-derived CDR1 and CDR2 are SGHNT and YYREEE (reference sequence). The CDR3 has 14 amino acids. CDR3 DNA sequence: TGTGCCAGCAGCCGCCCACCGACAGTAACTGAAGCTTTCTTT. This sequence encodes CASSRPPTVTEAFF.

This chain connects TRBV27 to TRBJ2-3; 10 bases are a match to TRBD2. The V gene end was trimmed by 3 bases and the J gene end by 6 bases; junction bases not matched to a gene: 6. CDR3 length equals 15 residues. Germline loops: CDR1 MNHEY, CDR2 SMNVEV (reference sequence). CDR3 nucleotide sequence: TGTGCCAGCAGTTTGTTGCTAGCGGGAGAGGATACGCAGTATTTT. Its translation: CASSLLLAGEDTQYF.

The gene calls are TRBV21-1 and TRBJ1-2; the table's D call, TRBD1, was not checked against the DNA. TRBV21-1 is classified as a pseudogene. The CDR3 loop spans 17 amino acids. CDR3 nucleotide sequence: TGTGCCAGCAGCGGCCGGGACAGGGGCTTAAAGATCTATGGCTACACCTTC. Its translation: CASSGRDRGLKIYGYTF.

This clone is a singleton in its sample. This chain links TRBV20-1 with TRBJ1-2, with a tentative D call TRBD1 (5 bases). This CDR3 has 11 amino acids. V was cut by 6 bases and J by 1 base, with 6 bases left in between. From germline, CDR1 is DFQATT and CDR2 SNEGSKA (reference sequence). The CDR3 loop reads CSAGVNYGYTF. As DNA, the CDR3 is TGCAGTGCAGGGGTTAACTATGGCTACACCTTC.

The rearrangement links TRBV5-4 to TRBJ1-2; weak D call: TRBD1 (5 bases). CDR1 is SGHNT, CDR2 YYREEE, per germline (reference sequence). The CDR3 spans 13 residues. V lost 9 bases, J lost 5 bases, and 17 bases lay in between. CDR3: CATQGPGGYGYTF. The CDR3 DNA is TGTGCCACCCAGGGTCCCGGGGGATATGGCTACACCTTC.